These 26 T cell receptor beta chains were all obtained from the same sample, sequenced in a study of Graves' ophthalmopathy and Graves' hyperthyroidism. The authors amplified TCR beta CDR3 regions from RNA transcripts. HTBI-primed RT-PCR formed the first round, and a multiplex PCR formed the second. One entry per CDR3 protein, called by TCRdb with MiXCR from the multiplex PCR reads. The table lists 900,000 to 1,200,000 distinct CDR3 sequences, about 40% of them singletons, with around 10% in the top ten. Sequenced: peripheral blood or thyroid tissue (not recorded which). All receptors derive from an adult man with Graves' hyperthyroidism.

In its sample, this clonotype was seen a few times. The chain recombines TRBV2 with TRBJ1-1; possibly TRBD1 for D (6 bases). The CDR3 length is 16 residues. The V gene's germline CDR1 is SNHLY and CDR2 FYNNEI. V lost 0 bases, J lost 0 bases, and 11 bases lay in between. This CDR3 reads CASSEAGQGLNTEAFF. Written as DNA, the CDR3 is TGTGCCAGCAGTGAAGCGGGCCAGGGGCTGAACACTGAAGCTTTCTTT.

This chain links TRBV25-1 with TRBJ1-5, with a possible D match to TRBD1 (6 bases). Germline V lookup: CDR1 MGHDK, CDR2 SYGVNS. The CDR3 length is 15 residues. Trimming removed 6 bases from V and 11 bases from J, with 23 bases in between. CDR3 region: CASSPWEDSSGAQHF. As DNA, the CDR3 is TGTGCCAGCAGCCCGTGGGAGGACAGCTCGGGGGCCCAGCATTTT.

This clonotype was seen a few times. This CDR3 is missing its conserved last phenylalanine or tryptophan, likely due to a read error. The DNA is left out, because the CDR3 cannot be placed on it with certainty; the CDR3 is given as TCRdb lists it. The chain has TRBV2 and TRBJ1-4; the DNA was not compared with TRBD1, the D call given in the table. In germline, CDR1 is SNHLY, CDR2 FYNNEI. A total of 11 residues make up the CDR3, ends included. Here the CDR3 reads CASRIEGAAPI.

Points on this clonotype: A much bigger clone sits one base away, suggesting this may be a read error. The CDR3 ends on some other residue instead of the conserved phenylalanine or tryptophan, so this is likely a read error. This chain's CDR3 is CASSHGTGRTTEAFL. CDR3 bases: TGCGCCAGCAGCCACGGGACAGGACGTACCACTGAAGCTTTCCTT. The chain carries TRBV5-1 and TRBJ1-1, with 8 bases lining up with TRBD1. The CDR3 sequence is 15 residues long. The germline V gene encodes CDR1 SGHRS and CDR2 YFSETQ. The ends lost 4 bases at V and 4 bases at J; junction bases unmatched: 9.

This clonotype was observed once. The chain has TRBV29-1 and TRBJ1-5; D is perhaps TRBD1 (5 bases). The V gene's germline CDR1 is SQVTM and CDR2 ANQGSEA. V was shortened by 7 bases and J by 1 base, with 14 bases between the two germline ends. This CDR3 contains 14 residues. In DNA form, the CDR3 reads TGCAGCGCCGCCCAGGGAACAAGCAATCAGCCCCAGCATTTT. This translates into CSAAQGTSNQPQHF.

The chain recombines TRBV7-2 with TRBJ2-7; 8 nucleotides match TRBD1. CDR3 length equals 17 residues. Trimming took 1 base from V and 3 from J; bases not matched to a gene: 11. Germline CDR1 is SGHTA and CDR2 is FQGNSA. The CDR3: CASSLGNRDRPNYEQYF. CDR3 in DNA: TGTGCCAGCAGCTTAGGAAACCGGGACAGGCCGAACTACGAGCAGTACTTC.

The CDR3, as DNA: TGTGCCAGCAGGGGACCCAAGACTGAAGCTTTCTTT. It translates to CASRGPKTEAFF. The chain is built from TRBV12-3 or TRBV12-4 and TRBJ1-1, with a weak D call TRBD1 (5 bases). The CDR3 consists of 12 residues. The V gene lost 6 bases and the J gene lost 5 bases, with 10 bases spanning the gap.

This clonotype occurred many times. The chain links TRBV7-6 to TRBJ2-2; D is undetermined. The CDR3 has 16 amino acids. In germline, CDR1 is SGHVS, CDR2 FNYEAQ. Between the trimmed V and J ends, which lost 1 base and 4 bases, there was a span of 13 bases. CDR3: CASSLGSRMATGELFF. CDR3 DNA sequence: TGTGCCAGCAGCTTAGGATCGCGGATGGCCACCGGGGAGCTGTTTTTT.

In its sample, this clonotype was seen a few times. The chain employs TRBV6-5 and TRBJ1-1; perhaps TRBD1 as D (5 bases). The V gene lost 5 bases and the J gene lost 1 base, with 11 bases spanning the gap. The CDR3 totals 14 residues. Germline-derived CDR1 and CDR2 are MNHEY and SVGAGI. CDR3 sequence: CASSDRGANTEAFF. CDR3 bases: TGTGCCAGCAGTGACAGAGGAGCGAACACTGAAGCTTTCTTT.

For this clonotype: A much larger clonotype is one base distant, so this may be a read error. The CDR3 spells CATRGTPDTGEPFF. CDR3 sequence (DNA): TGTGCCACCCGCGGGACCCCTGACACCGGGGAGCCGTTTTTT. The chain couples TRBV2 to TRBJ2-2; the D gene is possibly TRBD2 (6 bases). The CDR3 runs 14 residues. CDR1 SNHLY and CDR2 FYNNEI come from the germline V gene.

The CDR3 loop is CASSFMWGGRNTEAFF. CDR3 in DNA: TGTGCCAGCAGTTTTATGTGGGGGGGGAGGAACACTGAAGCTTTCTTT. This chain uses TRBV25-1 with TRBJ1-1, with D possibly matching TRBD1 (5 bases). The CDR3 is 16 residues long. Germline CDR1 MGHDK, CDR2 SYGVNS. V lost 5 bases and J 1 base, leaving 17 bases between the germline ends.

As concerns this clonotype: A junction end diverges from the germline sequence, so it may reflect a read error. The chain recombines TRBV12-3 or TRBV12-4 with TRBJ1-6, with a tentative D call TRBD1 (6 bases). This CDR3 spans 16 amino acids. CDR3 nucleotide sequence: TGTGCCAGCACAACTTCGACAGGACCTTATAGTTCACCCCTCCACTTT. This translates into CASTTSTGPYSSPLHF.

This chain connects TRBV29-1 to TRBJ1-5, with unresolved D. This CDR3 comprises 12 residues. V lost 4 bases, J lost 7 bases, and 11 bases lay in between. From germline, CDR1 is SQVTM and CDR2 ANQGSEA. CDR3 amino acids: CSVAGITQPQHF. The CDR3 DNA reads TGCAGCGTTGCGGGGATCACGCAGCCCCAGCATTTT. The full variable domain, in which reference TRBV29-1 and TRBJ1-5 provide the parts outside the CDR3, is SAVISQKPSRDICQRGTSLTIQCQVDSQVTMMFWYRQQPGQSLTLIATANQGSEATYESGFVIDKFPISRPNLTFSTLTVSNMSPEDSSIYLCSVAGITQPQHFGDGTRLSIL.

This clonotype occurred a few times. The rearrangement links TRBV12-3 or TRBV12-4 to TRBJ2-7; the D call may be TRBD1 or TRBD2 (5 bases each). Trimming pared 3 bases from V and 2 bases from J, leaving 14 bases between. CDR3 length: 15 amino acids. CDR3 in DNA: TGTGCCAGCAGTTTGGTAGGGGTCGGGACCTACGAGCAGTACTTC. Protein sequence: CASSLVGVGTYEQYF.

Details on this clonotype: The junction departs from the called germline gene at one end, perhaps through a read error. V gene TRBV7-9 combines with J gene TRBJ2-7; 7 bases are shared with TRBD1. The CDR3 has 16 residues. Germline V lookup: CDR1 SEHNR, CDR2 FQNEAQ (reference sequence). This chain's CDR3 is CASSDSRQGSSYEQNF. In nucleotides, the CDR3 is TGTGCCAGCAGCGATTCCAGACAGGGCAGCTCCTACGAGCAGAACTTC.

Ten or more counts support this clonotype. The chain joins TRBV7-2 to TRBJ2-2, with 8 bases fitting TRBD1. Germline CDR1 SGHTA, CDR2 FQGNSA. V shed 5 bases and J 9 bases; nucleotides not matched to a gene: 14. This CDR3 comprises 16 residues. CDR3 protein: CASSPRTGMILRELFF. The CDR3 DNA follows: TGTGCCAGCAGCCCCCGGACAGGGATGATTCTACGGGAGCTGTTTTTT.

The V gene is TRBV7-3, the J gene TRBJ2-2; a possible D gene is TRBD1 (5 bases). The V gene's germline CDR1 is SGHTA and CDR2 FQGTGA. Deletions cut 1 base from V and 1 base from J, with 10 bases between. The CDR3 is made up of 16 amino acids. This CDR3 reads CASSLIRTRNTGELFF. CDR3 in DNA: TGTGCCAGCAGCTTAATTCGGACAAGGAACACCGGGGAGCTGTTTTTT. Variable domain in full (rest from reference TRBV7-3 and TRBJ2-2): GAGVSQTPSNKVTEKGKYVELRCDPISGHTALYWYRQSLGQGPEFLIYFQGTGAADDSGLPNDRFFAVRPEGSVSTLKIQRTERGDSAVYLCASSLIRTRNTGELFFGEGSRLTVL.

This clonotype occurred many times. The rearrangement joins TRBV15 to TRBJ1-2, with 9 bases lining up with TRBD1. The trim removed 7 bases at V and 5 bases at J, leaving 8 bases unmatched. Germline V gene sequence: CDR1 LNHNV, CDR2 YYDKDF (reference sequence). This CDR3 has 14 residues. The CDR3 reads CATKEAGTGYGYTF. CDR3 DNA sequence: TGTGCCACCAAAGAGGCCGGGACAGGGTATGGCTACACCTTC.

This rearrangement joins TRBV7-9 to TRBJ2-7, with D perhaps being TRBD1 or TRBD2 (5 bases each). The V gene's germline CDR1 is SEHNR and CDR2 FQNEAQ (reference sequence). Trimming cost V 4 bases and J 2 bases, with 12 bases left between them. The CDR3 runs to 14 residues. CDR3 residues: CASSSGAVPYEQYF. Here the CDR3 DNA reads TGTGCCAGCAGCTCCGGGGCGGTCCCCTACGAGCAGTACTTC.

This clonotype was detected a few times. The chain couples TRBV6-6 to TRBJ1-5, with TRBD1 matching over 7 bases. The CDR3 contains 16 residues. CDR1 and CDR2 (germline): MNHNY, SVGAGI (reference sequence). V lost 5 bases to trimming and J lost 7 bases; unmatched junction nucleotides: 14. The CDR3, as DNA: TGTGCCAGCAGTGGTATCGGAGCAGGGGGAAGCCAGCCCCAGCATTTT. It translates to CASSGIGAGGSQPQHF.

There are a few counts of this clonotype. This rearrangement joins TRBV5-1 to TRBJ1-4, with TRBD1 matching over 8 bases. The V and J ends lost 5 bases and 5 bases, in that order; junction bases with no gene match: 11. Germline CDR1 is SGHRS and CDR2 is YFSETQ. The CDR3 covers 16 residues. CDR3 DNA sequence: TGCGCCAGCAGTGTCCAGGGGGCAGGGAAAAATGAAAAACTGTTTTTT. This translates into CASSVQGAGKNEKLFF.

This sequence joins TRBV5-4 and TRBJ2-7, with a possible D match to TRBD2 (5 bases). Trimming took off 0 bases at V and 3 bases at J, with 13 bases between the two ends. CDR1 SGHNT and CDR2 YYREEE come from the germline V gene (reference sequence). The CDR3 runs 15 residues. DNA of the CDR3: TGTGCCAGCAGCTTGGCGGGAATTGGGTACTACGAGCAGTACTTC. Translation: CASSLAGIGYYEQYF.

This rearrangement joins TRBV15 to TRBJ2-2; the D gene could be TRBD1 or TRBD2 (5 bases each). CDR3 size: 16 residues. Germline CDR1 and CDR2: LNHNV and YYDKDF (reference sequence). Trimming removed 4 bases at V and 6 bases at J, with 18 bases between. Here the CDR3 DNA reads TGTGCCACCAGCACAACCGGGACCCGGCTCCCCGGGGAGCTGTTTTTT. Amino acids: CATSTTGTRLPGELFF. Supplemented by reference TRBV15 and TRBJ2-2, the full variable domain reads DAMVIQNPRYQVTQFGKPVTLSCSQTLNHNVMYWYQQKSSQAPKLLFHYYDKDFNNEADTPDNFQSRRPNTSFCFLDIRSPGLGDTAMYLCATSTTGTRLPGELFFGEGSRLTVL.

A word on this clonotype: An end of the junction does not agree with germline; a read error may underlie this. The chain joins TRBV20-1 to TRBJ2-7; 13 nucleotides align to TRBD2. CDR1 is DFQATT, CDR2 SNEGSKA, per germline (reference sequence). This CDR3 is 16 amino acids long. The DNA for the CDR3 is TGCAGTGCCAGAGGGACTAGCGGGATTCAAACCTACGAGCAGTACTTC. It codes for CSARGTSGIQTYEQYF.

In its sample, this clonotype was seen many times. The rearrangement links TRBV2 to TRBJ2-7; 9 nucleotides line up with TRBD1. CDR3 length: 15 residues. Germline V CDR1 and CDR2: SNHLY, FYNNEI. J gave up 1 base and V 11 bases, and 12 bases lay outside the gene matches. CDR3 sequence reads: CAGGQGNFGSYEQYF. The CDR3 DNA follows: TGTGCCGGAGGACAGGGGAATTTTGGGTCCTACGAGCAGTACTTC.

This clonotype was picked up many times. The V gene is TRBV7-3, the J gene TRBJ2-2; 7 nucleotides match TRBD1. The CDR3 is made up of 16 amino acids. Germline V CDR1 and CDR2: SGHTA, FQGTGA. Trimming at V came to 3 bases and at J to 6 bases, leaving 10 bases not matched to a gene. CDR3 bases: TGTGCCAGCAGCTTTGGGCAGGGGGTTTCCGCCGGGGAGCTGTTTTTT. It yields the protein CASSFGQGVSAGELFF.